The present TCR beta chain was sequenced within a study of cytomegalovirus exposure and HLA in healthy donors (dated by TCRdb to the late 2010s). Regarding the complete study: An earlier analysis of approximately 590 of the donors reported approximately 290 Gb of sequence data and 117 million unique TCR beta sequences from approximately 180 million T cells. The aim of the study was to test whether cataloging public T cell receptors could identify signatures of past pathogen exposure. A later genetic analysis took genome-wide SNP genotypes for about three fifths of the 666 donors and used that subset as a discovery cohort. An earlier analysis of some 600 of the donors applied high-throughput TCR beta sequencing to assess whether each TCR beta V gene segment acted as functional or pseudogenic. Class I and class II HLA loci were covered by the typing at four-digit resolution. Using immunosequencing, the study profiled T cell repertoires from about 620 subjects and related those repertoires to cytomegalovirus serostatus. To predict cytomegalovirus infection status, the study combined high-throughput TCR immunosequencing, statistical association of individual TCRs with disease status, and machine learning. All discovery cohort repertoires had been generated using a single sequencing platform. Alongside the repertoire data, information on donor age, sex, ethnicity and CMV serostatus was compiled. To study patterns of TCR occurrence, a later analysis re-analyzed previously published TCR beta repertoires from 500 to 850 donors and added high-resolution HLA genotyping. The later analysis used no new phenotypic data to find candidate immune exposures, relying instead on TCR beta sequences and their occurrence across donors. A separate validation cohort of about 110 different subjects was used in addition to the roughly 640-subject first cohort. The number of typed donors differed by locus: 629-630 for A, B, C, DRB1 and DQB1; 500 to 550 for DQA1; 606 for DPA1; and roughly 490 for DPB1. On average, around 240,000 unique TCR beta nucleotide sequences were sequenced per donor among several hundred genotyped donors of the cohort, with 15% to 20% of those sequences being non-productive. Around 320 gigabases of sequencing data and approximately 80 million unique TCR sequences were included in an early release covering about 700 HLA-typed donors. Roughly five DR-DQ haplotypes were handled as single units for association and clustering, since linkage in the cohort was strong. Among the roughly 400 genotyped donors, approximately 81% belonged to the genetic ancestry cluster associated with self-reported Caucasian donors.

The library was built by means of the immunoSEQ multiplex PCR assay. For the multiplex PCR, a mixture combining 60 forward primers for TCR Vbeta segments and 13 reverse primers for TCR Jbeta segments was used. A multiplex PCR assay on genomic DNA amplified the CDR3 region of rearranged TCR beta genes. The Illumina HiSeq System was used to sequence the amplified TCR beta libraries as 87-base-pair reads. The authors' pipeline ran thus. Across the roughly 670 repertoires, a later analysis counted around 80 million unique TCR beta chains, approximately 12 million of which were shared by at least two donors. Raw reads were error-corrected and collapsed into unique sequences by a nearest-neighbor algorithm in which closely related sequences were merged to remove PCR and sequencing errors. CDR3 sequences were aligned to IMGT reference sequences to assign V, D and J gene segments. Each retained sequence needed at least a six-nucleotide match to both a V gene segment and a J gene segment. Rearrangements were classified as productive when the CDR3 lacked stop codons and remained in frame with V and J, and all other rearrangements were classified as non-productive. CDR3 was defined by IMGT convention, running from the second conserved V-encoded cysteine to the conserved J-encoded phenylalanine. In an earlier analysis of 550 to 650 of the donors, sequences lacking an unambiguous match to a single V gene segment were excluded. An earlier analysis of 587 of the donors classified V segments as functional when productive rearrangements were above 56.7% and as segregating when the standard deviation between donors was above 5%. A statistical classification framework was developed to diagnose cytomegalovirus status using the catalog of TCR beta chain sequences. V and J gene assignment, in a later analysis, came from comparing TCR nucleotide sequences with IMGT/GENE-DB human TR gene sequences. The TCRdist pipeline was used in a later analysis to assign CDR3 sequences and most-parsimonious VDJ recombination scenarios. A later analysis defined each TCR beta chain by its CDR3 amino acid sequence plus V-gene family, and excluded reads lacking a unique V-gene family. To address suspected cross-contamination and a sequencing artifact, a later analysis removed 592 highly shared, low-generation-probability nucleotide sequences. In a later analysis, a clonal expansion index for each public chain was calculated from normalized within-repertoire ranks of inferred template counts. Generation probabilities in a later analysis came from a VDJ recombination model fitted to out-of-frame rearrangements, and those results were checked against IGoR. In a later analysis, TCR-TCR, TCR-HLA and TCR-CMV co-occurrence was scored with hypergeometric tests, and a repertoire-size bias correction was applied to TCR pairs. To estimate false discovery rates, a later analysis permuted the HLA or CMV assignments 20 times. A later analysis grouped co-occurring TCRs with DBSCAN, adding TCRdist sequence similarity when clustering within HLA-allele-positive subsets. Repertoires with fewer than 30,000 or more than 120,000 public chains, plus five repertoires with anomalous nucleotide sharing, were excluded from co-occurrence clustering. What TCRdb holds here is the immuneACCESS table cut down to in-frame rearrangements. Part of the clones is not present; checked against another copy, under half of the missing clones reflect an unresolved V gene, and the others are unexplained. For V, J and clone size, that table is used; D and trimming come from the DNA. This sample gives under 150,000 clones in total; under 90% of them show up just once. 2% to 3% of the sample is in the top ten clones.

The cohort consisted of hundreds of healthy bone marrow donors. Cohort members were all nominally healthy when sampled, although unrecorded immune exposures were likely present. The donor was CMV seronegative and was included in the group of a few hundred seronegative cohort members. A peripheral blood sample was collected from each donor, and TCR beta sequencing was performed on peripheral blood mononuclear cells. Genomic DNA was extracted from the blood cell samples with the Qiagen DNeasy Blood Extraction Kit. Of note for this clone: What antigen it recognizes has not been identified. No qualities accompany the bases; no much larger clone lies one base away.

Broader findings and caveats from the paper: Cytomegalovirus status was reported to be diagnosed by the classifier with high specificity and sensitivity in both the original and validation cohorts. In vitro tests confirmed that a few of the cytomegalovirus-associated TCR beta chains recognize cytomegalovirus antigens. While some public TCRs were present in many individuals, most TCR sequences turned up only very rarely across donors. According to a later analysis, parvovirus B19, influenza, CMV and Epstein-Barr virus appeared linked to several top co-occurrence clusters. The authors suggested that the approach could potentially be extended to other disease states and immunological phenotypes. Sequencing depth was assumed to be roughly uniform across donors in the presence/absence analyses, though that assumption may not hold. In a later analysis, some 17,000 TCR beta sequences were associated with specific HLA alleles at a false discovery rate of 0.05. A later analysis found that HLA-associated TCR beta chains were more clonally expanded and had lower generation probabilities than equally common non-associated chains. Immune exposure information for the cohort was limited to CMV serostatus. Linkage disequilibrium might explain the correlated functional status among segregating V segments, but an unknown experimental factor could not be ruled out. The 87-base-pair reads could not distinguish some IMGT-functional V segments, including TRBV6-2 and TRBV6-3, so those segments were excluded. When HLA alleles, especially DR and DQ, strongly co-occurred, attributing TCR associations to individual alleles was difficult. V-gene and J-gene trimming of TCR beta chains was associated with a missense DCLRE1C variant in a later genetic analysis, and the association was replicated in an independent cohort. Most CMV-associated TCR beta chains appeared to be HLA-restricted in a later analysis, and the HLA associations seemed to be driven largely by CMV exposure. An earlier analysis of 587 of the donors showed that most TCR beta V segments appeared in productive rearrangements either about 87% or about 30% of the time, which broadly matched IMGT annotations. The sequencing pipeline was judged likely to have produced a cluster of highly shared sequence variants as a technical artifact. A total of roughly 160 TCR beta chains were listed by the study as associated with cytomegalovirus. About 17 rarely observed V segments, including chromosome 9 orphons, were excluded from the earlier analysis of approximately 500 of the donors because counts were too low. In a later analysis, TCR association rates were found to vary across HLA loci, with the most associated TCRs seen for DRB1 alleles and the fewest for HLA-C alleles. In this cohort, only TCR beta chains were sequenced, and detectable features were limited by the absence of alpha or paired-chain data. A later genetic analysis reported fewer N-insertions in productive TCRs among donors in an Asian-associated ancestry cluster than the roughly 700-donor mean. HLA typing was unavailable for some donors at each locus, so association tests used only the typed subset. A further reported finding was that TCR beta sequences accurately predicted the HLA-A and HLA-B alleles for most subjects in the first cohort.

At the junction V is shortened by 5 bases and J by 4 bases, with 17 bases in between. For CDR1 and CDR2, the germline V gene lists MDHEN and SYDVKM. Including the terminal cysteine and phenylalanine, the CDR3 comprises 15 residues. The only DNA kept is the CDR3, 45 bases in frame from the first base. The sequence derives from a male donor in good health and CMV-seronegative. The sequence joins TRBV28 to TRBJ1-2, and the D gene may be TRBD1, 5 bases matching. Specimen: PBMCs. CDR3 region: CASSPYDRRFYGYTF. DNA sequence: TGTGCCAGCAGTCCCTACGACAGAAGATTCTATGGCTACACCTTC.